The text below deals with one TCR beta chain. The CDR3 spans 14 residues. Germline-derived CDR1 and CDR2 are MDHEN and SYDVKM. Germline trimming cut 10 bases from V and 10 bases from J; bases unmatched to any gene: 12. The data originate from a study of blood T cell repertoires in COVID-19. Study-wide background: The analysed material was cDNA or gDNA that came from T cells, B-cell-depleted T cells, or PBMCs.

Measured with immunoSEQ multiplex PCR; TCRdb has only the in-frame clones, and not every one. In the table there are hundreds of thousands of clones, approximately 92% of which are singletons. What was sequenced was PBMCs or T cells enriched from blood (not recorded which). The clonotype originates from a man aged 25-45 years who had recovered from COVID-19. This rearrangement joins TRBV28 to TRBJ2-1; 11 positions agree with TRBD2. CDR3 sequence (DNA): TGTGCCACAACTAGCGGGAGTGCGTTTTCCGAGCAGTTCTTC. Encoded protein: CATTSGSAFSEQFF.